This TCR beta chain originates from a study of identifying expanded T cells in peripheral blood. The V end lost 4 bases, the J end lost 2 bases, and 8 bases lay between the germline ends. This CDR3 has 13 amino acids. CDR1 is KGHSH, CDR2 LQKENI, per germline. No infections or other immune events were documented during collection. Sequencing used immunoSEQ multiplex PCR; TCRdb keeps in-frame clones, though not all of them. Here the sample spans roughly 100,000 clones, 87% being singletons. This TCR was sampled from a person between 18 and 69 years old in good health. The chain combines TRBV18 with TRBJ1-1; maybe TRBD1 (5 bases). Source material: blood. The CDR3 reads CASSRGDNTEAFF. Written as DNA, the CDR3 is TGTGCCAGCTCACGCGGGGACAACACTGAAGCTTTCTTT.